This TCR beta chain came from a study of blood T cell repertoires in COVID-19. Overall study context: Acute-phase and convalescent COVID-19 samples originated in the United States, Italy and Spain. PBMCs, B-cell-depleted T cells, or T cells were the source of the cDNA or gDNA that made up the material.

Some clones are missing from TCRdb's copy, which holds only in-frame ones; the method was immunoSEQ multiplex PCR. The table records 71,000 or so clones, approximately 87% of them present only once. This TCR was recovered from a man in his fifties or sixties with active COVID-19. Sequencing was performed on peripheral blood.

The CDR3 DNA reads as TGTGCCAGCAGCCCCGGGACAGGGGGCTTCAGGACAGATACGCAGTATTTT. Its translation is CASSPGTGGFRTDTQYF. This chain uses TRBV5-8 with TRBJ2-3, with 12 bases identical to TRBD1. Unmatched junction bases numbered 9, after V lost 4 bases and J lost 3 bases. Germline V gene sequence: CDR1 SGHTS, CDR2 YDEGEE. This CDR3 comprises 17 residues.